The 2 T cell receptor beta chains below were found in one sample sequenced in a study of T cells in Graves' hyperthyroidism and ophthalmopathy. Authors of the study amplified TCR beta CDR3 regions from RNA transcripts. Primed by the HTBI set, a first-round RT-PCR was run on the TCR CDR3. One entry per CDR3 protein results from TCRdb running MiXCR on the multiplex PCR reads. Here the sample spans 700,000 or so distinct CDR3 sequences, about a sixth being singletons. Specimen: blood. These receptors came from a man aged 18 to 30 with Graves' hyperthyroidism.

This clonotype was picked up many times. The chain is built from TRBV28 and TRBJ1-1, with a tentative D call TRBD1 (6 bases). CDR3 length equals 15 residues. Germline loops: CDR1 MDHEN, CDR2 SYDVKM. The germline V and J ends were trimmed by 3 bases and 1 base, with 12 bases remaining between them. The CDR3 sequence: CASSLLTGGNTEAFF. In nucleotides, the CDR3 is TGTGCCAGCAGTTTGTTGACAGGCGGGAACACTGAAGCTTTCTTT.

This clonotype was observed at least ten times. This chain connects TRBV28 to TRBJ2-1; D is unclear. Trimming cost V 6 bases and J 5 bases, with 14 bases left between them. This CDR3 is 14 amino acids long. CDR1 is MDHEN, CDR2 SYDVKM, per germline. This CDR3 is CASSRSLLNNEQFF. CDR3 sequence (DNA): TGTGCCAGCAGCCGAAGTTTGTTGAACAATGAGCAGTTCTTC.